The clone carrying this TCR beta chain was picked up a small number of times. Its antigen remains unidentified. The germline V and J ends were trimmed by 4 bases and 6 bases, with 13 bases remaining between them. The CDR3 contains 15 residues. Germline assignment: CDR1 WSHSY and CDR2 SAAADI. These data belong to a study of response to subunit inactivated influenza vaccine. General study points: The authors proposed limited new T cell recruitment per seasonal influenza vaccination.

TCRdb fed the RT-PCR reads into MiXCR, producing one record per CDR3 protein. The sample lists a few hundred thousand distinct CDR3 sequences, roughly 20% occurring once. The source is a man between 50 and 75 years old who received an inactivated influenza vaccine. V gene TRBV10-2 combines with J gene TRBJ1-6; weak D call: TRBD1 (6 bases). This sample comprised PBMCs from blood, obtained less than 22 months after vaccination. The CDR3 DNA reads as TGCGCCAGCAGTGTTGGACAGACTTTTAATTCACCCCTCCACTTT. It translates to CASSVGQTFNSPLHF.